This record looks at one TCR beta chain sequence and its context. This sample is part of a study of blood T cell repertoires in COVID-19. On the study more broadly: Acute and convalescent COVID-19 samples came from the United States, Italy and Spain. T cells, B-cell-depleted T cells, or PBMCs provided the cDNA or gDNA that served as material.

Original processing notes: Reference gene primer amplification gave estimated nucleated cell counts. Method: immunoSEQ multiplex PCR; TCRdb's copy keeps in-frame clones and lacks some. D and trimming were read from the DNA, whereas the V and J calls and clone size are those reported in that table. The sample consists of some 220,000 clones, around 81% of them appearing once. Source material: peripheral blood. The receptor was isolated from a woman aged 55-69 years with acute or convalescent COVID-19.

CDR3 loop: CASSATGGVNTEAFF. CDR3 coding DNA: TGTGCCAGCAGTGCGACCGGGGGGGTGAACACTGAAGCTTTCTTT. The V call is TRBV6-2 or TRBV6-3, the J call TRBJ1-1; perhaps TRBD1 as D (5 bases). The CDR3 has 15 amino acids. V lost 5 bases and J lost 0, with 13 bases in between. Germline lookup yields CDR1 MNHEY and CDR2 SVGEGT.